The present T cell receptor (beta chain) was sequenced within a study of shared clonotypes between healthy human individuals. Only in-frame clones appear in the TCRdb table, and some are missing; sequencing was by immunoSEQ multiplex PCR. The table has about 2 million clones, around 95% seen once. V was cut by 6 bases and J by 6 bases, with 19 bases left in between. The CDR3 runs 15 residues. Germline CDR1 reads SGHNT; CDR2 reads YYREEE (reference sequence). The TCR originated in a man aged 18 to 35 in good health. Sequenced material: naive CD4+ T cells sorted from blood. The subset here: CD45RA+ positively selected. The chain links TRBV5-4 to TRBJ2-1; weak D call: TRBD1 (6 bases). CDR3 DNA: TGTGCCAGCACCCCTGGGGCAGGGGCATTCAATGAGCAGTTCTTC. Translating gives CASTPGAGAFNEQFF.